The T cell receptor beta chain under discussion was sequenced for a study of T cells in Graves' hyperthyroidism and ophthalmopathy. Study conclusions and caveats: Researchers found most expanded thyroid clonotypes above 0.001 in blood as well.

A word on this clonotype: Its cognate antigen is unknown.

Between the trimmed V and J ends, which lost 0 bases and 7 bases, there was a span of 3 bases. Germline assignment: CDR1 ENHRY and CDR2 SYGVKD. This CDR3 is built from 11 residues. Patients aged 18 to 65 with hyperthyroidism were newly diagnosed, with duration under 2 months. Patients showing uncontrolled infection, other autoimmune disease, pregnancy or lactation were ineligible. There were TCR beta CDR3 regions amplified from RNA transcripts. HTBI primers were employed in a first-round RT-PCR of the TCR CDR3. TCRdb itself ran the multiplex PCR reads through MiXCR, one entry per CDR3 protein. The sample contains hundreds of thousands of distinct CDR3 sequences, 40% to 55% of which appear only once.

The sequencing sample was made of peripheral blood or thyroid tissue (not recorded which). The rearrangement uses TRBV10-3 and TRBJ2-5; the D is unclear. This sequence originates from a woman in her late teens or twenties with Graves' hyperthyroidism. In nucleotides, the CDR3 is TGTGCCATCAGTGAGTCGGGGACCCAGTACTTC. Its protein product is CAISESGTQYF.